This TCR beta chain was profiled in a study of control samples from healthy donors and cancer patients (dated by TCRdb to the early 2020s). Concerning this clone itself: This receptor's antigen is unknown. No much larger clone exists at a distance of one base, and base qualities are not known.

Receptor libraries were prepared by the immunoSEQ multiplex PCR assay. TCRdb stores this immuneACCESS table with in-frame sequences only. Part of the clones is absent; in the studies checked, under half of the shortfall reflects unresolved V genes, and no reason is known for the rest. In this sample the table shows around 110,000 clones, 80% to 90% of which occur a single time. Around 1.1% of the sample belongs to the ten largest clones. Germline trimming: 6 bases from V, 5 bases from J; junction bases outside gene matches: 7. CDR1 and CDR2 are drawn from the germline V gene (reference sequence): GTSNPN, SVGIG. Taken from cysteine to phenylalanine, the CDR3 has 13 residues. Here the CDR3 DNA is all that survives: 39 bases in frame from base 1.

The chain employs TRBV30 and TRBJ1-1; TRBD1 lines up with 9 middle nucleotides. This TCR was recovered from a woman aged 45-65 years with colorectal cancer. Sequenced: PBMCs. For the CDR3, the sequence is CACRTGGATEAFF. The base sequence is TGTGCCTGTCGAACAGGGGGCGCGACTGAAGCTTTCTTT.